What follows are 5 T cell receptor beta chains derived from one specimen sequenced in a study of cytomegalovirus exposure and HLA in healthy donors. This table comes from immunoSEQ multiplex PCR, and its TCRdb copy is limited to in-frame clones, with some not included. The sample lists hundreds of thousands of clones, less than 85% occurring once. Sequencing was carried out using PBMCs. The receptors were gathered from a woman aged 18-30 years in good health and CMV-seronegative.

The CDR3 spells CSVAGLVGNEQFF. DNA of the CDR3: TGCAGCGTTGCTGGACTAGTTGGCAATGAGCAGTTCTTC. The chain is built from TRBV29-1 and TRBJ2-1; 7 bases fit TRBD2. This CDR3 contains 13 residues. V gave up 4 bases and J gave up 6 bases; unmatched junction bases: 6. The germline V gene encodes CDR1 SQVTM and CDR2 ANQGSEA.

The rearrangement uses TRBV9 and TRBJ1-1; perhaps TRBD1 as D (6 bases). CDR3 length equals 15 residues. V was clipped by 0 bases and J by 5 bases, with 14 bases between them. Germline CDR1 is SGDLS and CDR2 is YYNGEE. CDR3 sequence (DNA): TGTGCCAGCAGCGTAGAACAGGGCCAGGCGACTGAAGCTTTCTTT. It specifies CASSVEQGQATEAFF. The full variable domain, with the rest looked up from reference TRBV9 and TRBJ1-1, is DSGVTQTPKHLITATGQRVTLRCSPRSGDLSVYWYQQSLDQGLQFLIQYYNGEERAKGNILERFSAQQFPDLHSELNLSSLELGDSALYFCASSVEQGQATEAFFGQGTRLTVV.

As DNA, the CDR3 is TGTGCCAGCAGCTTTGAGGGAGGACGCACAGATACGCAGTATTTT. Translated: CASSFEGGRTDTQYF. This chain uses TRBV7-6 with TRBJ2-3; tentatively, D is TRBD2 (6 bases). V lost 3 bases, J lost 1 base, and 11 bases lay in between. Germline V gene sequence: CDR1 SGHVS, CDR2 FNYEAQ. The CDR3 length is 15 residues.

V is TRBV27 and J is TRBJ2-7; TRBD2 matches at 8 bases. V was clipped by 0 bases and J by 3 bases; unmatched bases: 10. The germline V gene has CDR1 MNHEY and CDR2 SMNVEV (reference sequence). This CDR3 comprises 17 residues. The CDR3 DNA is TGTGCCAGCAGTTTATCGTTTGGGGCGGGAGGACTCTACGAGCAGTACTTC. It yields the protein CASSLSFGAGGLYEQYF.

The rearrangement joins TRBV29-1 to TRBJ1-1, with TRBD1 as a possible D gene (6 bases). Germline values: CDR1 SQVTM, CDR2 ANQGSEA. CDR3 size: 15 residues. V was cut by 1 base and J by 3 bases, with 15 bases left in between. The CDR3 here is CSVEGDIKGDTEAFF. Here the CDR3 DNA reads TGCAGCGTTGAAGGGGACATTAAGGGGGACACTGAAGCTTTCTTT.